The 6 T cell receptor beta chains reported below all come from one sample, sequenced in a study of T cell responses to AZD1222 COVID-19 vaccine (dated by TCRdb to the early 2020s). Library creation used the immunoSEQ multiplex PCR assay. In TCRdb, the immuneACCESS table is reduced to in-frame sequences with V and J assigned. These tables do not hold every clone; where another copy was compared, an unresolved V gene accounts for under half, and the others remain unexplained. The sample table holds roughly 97,000 clones, of which 89% were seen once. Around 19% of the sample is taken by the ten largest. Sample time point, as interpreted from the label and publication: baseline before first vaccination. The source material was peripheral blood, sampled on day 0 of AZD1222 vaccination. The receptors stem from an adult in good health.

J is TRBJ1-5 and V is TRBV4-1, with a tentative D call TRBD1 (5 bases). V was cut by 6 bases and J by 5 bases, with 20 bases left in between. Germline CDR1 reads MGHRA; CDR2 reads YSYEKL. The CDR3 is 16 amino acids. Here the CDR3 reads CASRQTFREYDQPQHF. CDR3 coding DNA: TGCGCCAGCAGACAGACTTTCAGGGAATATGATCAGCCCCAGCATTTT.

The V call is TRBV4-1, the J call TRBJ2-3; D is possibly TRBD2 (6 bases). The CDR3 covers 15 residues. Germline CDR1 is MGHRA and CDR2 is YSYEKL. V shed 4 bases and J shed 1 base, with 12 bases lying between them. CDR3 residues: CASSLGTVRTDTQYF. The CDR3 coding sequence is TGCGCCAGCAGCCTCGGGACTGTGCGCACAGATACGCAGTATTTT.

The chain joins TRBV4-2 to TRBJ2-5; D perhaps matches TRBD2 (7 bases). The CDR3 has 17 amino acids. Looked up from germline, CDR1 is LGHNA and CDR2 is YNFKEQ. Trimming pared 3 bases from V and 4 bases from J, leaving 21 bases between. The CDR3 here is CASSQDGSLGGAETQYF. In nucleotides, the CDR3 is TGTGCCAGCAGCCAGGACGGCAGCCTAGGGGGGGCAGAGACCCAGTACTTC.

This chain joins TRBV10-3 and TRBJ1-2; D not resolved. CDR3 length: 14 residues. Trimming removed 4 bases from V and 2 bases from J, with 11 bases in between. The germline CDR1 and CDR2 sequences are ENHRY and SYGVKD. The CDR3 sequence: CAISVRQENYGYTF. DNA of the CDR3: TGTGCCATCAGTGTAAGACAAGAAAACTATGGCTACACCTTC.

The genes are TRBV3-1 (or the pseudogene TRBV3-2) and TRBJ1-2; no firm D call. Germline V gives CDR1 LGHDT, CDR2 YNNKEL (reference sequence). The CDR3 totals 15 residues. V lost 0 bases, J lost 8 bases, and 16 bases lay in between. The CDR3 protein is CASSQDLAEAKGYTF. As DNA, the CDR3 is TGTGCCAGCAGCCAAGATTTAGCAGAAGCAAAGGGCTACACCTTC.

This chain uses TRBV7-6 with TRBJ1-2, with D maybe TRBD1 (5 bases). This CDR3 is built from 14 residues. V shed 5 bases and J shed 4 bases, with 14 bases lying between them. Looked up from germline, CDR1 is SGHVS and CDR2 is FNYEAQ. The CDR3 loop reads CASSPLSGTYGYTF. The CDR3 DNA follows: TGTGCCAGCAGCCCCCTCTCGGGGACCTATGGCTACACCTTC.